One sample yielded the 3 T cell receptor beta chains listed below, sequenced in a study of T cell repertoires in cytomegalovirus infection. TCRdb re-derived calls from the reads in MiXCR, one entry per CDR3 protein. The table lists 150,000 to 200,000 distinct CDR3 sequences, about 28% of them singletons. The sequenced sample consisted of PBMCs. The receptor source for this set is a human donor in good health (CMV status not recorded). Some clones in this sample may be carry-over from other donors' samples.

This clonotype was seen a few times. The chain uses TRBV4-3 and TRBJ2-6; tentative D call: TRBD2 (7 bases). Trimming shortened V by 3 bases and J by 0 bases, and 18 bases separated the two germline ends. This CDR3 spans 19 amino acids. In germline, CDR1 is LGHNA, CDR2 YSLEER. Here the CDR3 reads CASSQWLAGAFSGANVLTF. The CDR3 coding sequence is TGCGCCAGCAGCCAGTGGTTGGCGGGGGCATTCTCTGGGGCCAACGTCCTGACTTTC.

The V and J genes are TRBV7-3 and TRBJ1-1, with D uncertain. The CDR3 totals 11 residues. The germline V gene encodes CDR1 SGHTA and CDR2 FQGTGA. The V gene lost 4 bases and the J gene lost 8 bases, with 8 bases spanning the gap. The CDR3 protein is CASSSGREAFF. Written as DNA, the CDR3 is TGTGCCAGCAGCTCTGGGAGGGAAGCTTTCTTT.

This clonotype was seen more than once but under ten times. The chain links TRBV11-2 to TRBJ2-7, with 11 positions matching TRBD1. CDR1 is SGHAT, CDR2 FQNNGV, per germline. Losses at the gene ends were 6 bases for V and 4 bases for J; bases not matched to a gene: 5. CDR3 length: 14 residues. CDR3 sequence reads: CASSTGTGGYEQYF. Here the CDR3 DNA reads TGTGCCAGCAGTACCGGGACAGGGGGTTACGAGCAGTACTTC.